This T cell receptor (beta chain) derives from a study of T-cell memory formation after mild COVID-19. Looked up from germline, CDR1 is SGHRS and CDR2 is YFSETQ. V shed 6 bases and J 8 bases; nucleotides not matched to a gene: 5. The CDR3 extends over 12 amino acids. Study-level findings and limits: Proof of SARS-CoV-2 specificity was absent for the second-wave clones that crested on day 37.

Each CDR3 protein gets one entry after TCRdb re-called the 5' RACE reads with MiXCR. The repertoire holds a few hundred thousand distinct CDR3 sequences, with over 9% as singletons. This clonotype was seen a few times. Antigen specificity is unknown. The specimen was PBMCs or a T cell subset sorted from them (not recorded which). This chain uses TRBV5-1 with TRBJ2-1; 7 bases fit TRBD2. This receptor was identified in a man aged 18 to 29 who had mild COVID-19 (a few samples of this study predate the infection). Cell type and time point are not known. The CDR3 spells CASKGGADEQFF. The CDR3 region has the DNA TGCGCCAGCAAGGGAGGGGCGGATGAGCAGTTCTTC. Full variable domain (remainder filled in from reference TRBV5-1 and TRBJ2-1): KAGVTQTPRYLIKTRGQQVTLSCSPISGHRSVSWYQQTPGQGLQFLFEYFSETQRNKGNFPGRFSGRQFSNSRSEMNVSTLELGDSALYLCASKGGADEQFFGPGTRLTVL.